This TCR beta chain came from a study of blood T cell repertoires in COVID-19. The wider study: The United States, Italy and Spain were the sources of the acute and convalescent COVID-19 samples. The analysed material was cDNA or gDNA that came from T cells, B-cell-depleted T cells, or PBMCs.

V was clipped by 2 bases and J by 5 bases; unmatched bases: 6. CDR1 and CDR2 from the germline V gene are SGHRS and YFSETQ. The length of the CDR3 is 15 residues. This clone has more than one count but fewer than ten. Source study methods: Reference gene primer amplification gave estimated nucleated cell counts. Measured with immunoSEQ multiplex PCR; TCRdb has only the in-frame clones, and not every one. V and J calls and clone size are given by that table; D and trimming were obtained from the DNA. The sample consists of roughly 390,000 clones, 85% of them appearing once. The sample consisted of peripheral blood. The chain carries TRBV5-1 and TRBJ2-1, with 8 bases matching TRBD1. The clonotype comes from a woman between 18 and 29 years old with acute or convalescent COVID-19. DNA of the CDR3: TGCGCCAGCAGCTTTATAACAGGGGGGAACAATGAGCAGTTCTTC. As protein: CASSFITGGNNEQFF.